The entry below gives a single T cell receptor (beta chain) sequence along with its context. Its target is unknown. This entry comes from a study of T cell repertoires in cytomegalovirus infection. Overall study: Recently identified HLA-C-restricted CMV epitopes were among the peptides used. Carrying CMV and the relevant HLA type showed in public TCR beta signatures.

General study findings and limits: Across the ex vivo response, the dominant clonotypes were HLA-C-restricted CMV-specific TCR beta clonotypes.

Each CDR3 protein gets one entry after TCRdb re-called the reads with MiXCR. The sample gives approximately 350,000 distinct CDR3 sequences, approximately 35% of which show up once; approximately 12% is in the top ten. After removal of 4 bases from V and 2 bases from J, the junction contained 2 bases not matched to a gene. This CDR3 region has 14 residues. Germline V gene data show CDR1 as SGHRS and CDR2 as YFSETQ. V and J are TRBV5-1 and TRBJ2-7; 11 nucleotides align to TRBD2. This specimen consisted of cultured PBMCs, obtained from culture after CMV antigen stimulation. This TCR was sampled from a human donor in good health (CMV status not recorded). Some clones in this sample may be carry-over from other donors' samples. Here the CDR3 DNA reads TGCGCCAGCAGCGGGACTAGCGGAACCTACGAGCAGTACTTC. It specifies CASSGTSGTYEQYF.